Each of the 16 T cell receptor beta chains below was sequenced from the same sample in a study of blood T cell repertoires in COVID-19. Measured with immunoSEQ multiplex PCR; TCRdb has only the in-frame clones, and not every one. This sample carries fewer than 300,000 clones, over 75% of them seen once, and the ten largest clones take around 10%. The sample consisted of peripheral blood. These TCRs come from a man aged 45-65 years with COVID-19, enrolled during active disease.

The V call is TRBV3-1 (or the pseudogene TRBV3-2), the J call TRBJ1-1, with D maybe TRBD1 (5 bases). This CDR3 is 14 amino acids long. Trimming removed 2 bases from V and 2 bases from J, with 9 bases in between. Germline V gene data show CDR1 as LGHDT and CDR2 as YNNKEL (reference sequence). CDR3 nucleotide sequence: TGTGCCAGCAGCCAACGCGGGGCCAACACTGAAGCTTTCTTT. Its protein product is CASSQRGANTEAFF.

The rearrangement links TRBV27 to TRBJ2-7; perhaps TRBD2 as D (5 bases). This CDR3 contains 15 residues. From germline, CDR1 is MNHEY and CDR2 SMNVEV (reference sequence). Trimming cost V 3 bases and J 1 base, with 13 bases left between them. The CDR3, as DNA: TGTGCCAGCAGTTTTATCGCGCCGGGATCCTACGAGCAGTACTTC. This codes for CASSFIAPGSYEQYF.

The rearrangement joins TRBV19 to TRBJ2-7; 9 nucleotides match TRBD1. The CDR3 totals 13 residues. From germline, CDR1 is LNHDA and CDR2 SQIVND (reference sequence). Losses at the gene ends were 4 bases for V and 5 bases for J; bases not matched to a gene: 3. CDR3 amino acids: CASSTDRGHEQYF. In nucleotides, the CDR3 is TGTGCCAGTAGTACGGACAGGGGACACGAGCAGTACTTC.

The genes are TRBV14 and TRBJ1-1, with D tentatively TRBD1 (6 bases). V was trimmed by 4 bases and J by 9 bases, leaving 21 bases between them. This CDR3 spans 15 amino acids. Germline V gives CDR1 SGHDN, CDR2 FVKESK. The DNA for the CDR3 is TGTGCCAGCAGCCCCCCCTCTATCCAGGGGTTACAAGCTTTCTTT. Its protein product is CASSPPSIQGLQAFF.

The chain combines TRBV19 with TRBJ2-7; 10 nucleotides agree with TRBD1. The V gene end was trimmed by 7 bases and the J gene end by 3 bases; junction bases not matched to a gene: 6. Per the germline V gene, CDR1 is LNHDA and CDR2 is SQIVND (reference sequence). The CDR3 length is 14 residues. DNA for the CDR3: TGTGCCAGTACTCCGGGACAGGGGAGCTACGAGCAGTACTTC. Encoded protein: CASTPGQGSYEQYF. The whole variable domain, filled in from reference TRBV19 and TRBJ2-7, reads DGGITQSPKYLFRKEGQNVTLSCEQNLNHDAMYWYRQDPGQGLRLIYYSQIVNDFQKGDIAEGYSVSREKKESFPLTVTSAQKNPTAFYLCASTPGQGSYEQYFGPGTRLTVT.

The V and J genes are TRBV30 and TRBJ1-2; D is ambiguous. V lost 4 bases and J lost 6, with 9 bases in between. Germline V gene lookup returns CDR1 GTSNPN and CDR2 SVGIG (reference sequence). The CDR3 loop spans 11 amino acids. CDR3 loop: CAWNKFDGYTF. CDR3 DNA: TGTGCCTGGAACAAATTCGATGGCTACACCTTC.

The chain uses TRBV7-2 and TRBJ1-5; D call uncertain. Germline values: CDR1 SGHTA, CDR2 FQGNSA. The V and J ends lost 1 base and 4 bases respectively, with 11 bases between them. CDR3 length: 15 amino acids. DNA of the CDR3: TGTGCCAGCAGCTTAGATGGGCAGAAAAATCAGCCCCAGCATTTT. Protein sequence: CASSLDGQKNQPQHF.

The DNA for the CDR3 is TGTGCCAGCAGTTTCGCTGGCCCCTACGAGCAGTACTTC. It encodes CASSFAGPYEQYF. The chain couples TRBV12-3 or TRBV12-4 to TRBJ2-7; D remains unclear. V shed 3 bases and J shed 2 bases, with 8 bases lying between them. CDR3 size: 13 residues.

The rearrangement uses TRBV6-2 or TRBV6-3 and TRBJ1-2; TRBD1 aligns across 7 bases. Trimming removed 2 bases from V and 4 bases from J; junction bases left unmatched: 4. This CDR3 has 14 residues. In germline, CDR1 is MNHEY, CDR2 SVGEGT. CDR3 sequence (DNA): TGTGCCAGCAGTTACGCCGGGACAGTCTATGGCTACACCTTC. This encodes CASSYAGTVYGYTF.

The chain combines TRBV7-6 with TRBJ2-7; tentatively, D is TRBD1 (5 bases). The CDR3 runs 15 residues. Germline loops: CDR1 SGHVS, CDR2 FNYEAQ. Trimming took off 2 bases at V and 2 bases at J, with 13 bases between the two ends. CDR3 in amino acids: CASSLKGSGAYEQYF. The CDR3 region has the DNA TGTGCCAGCAGCTTAAAGGGGTCAGGCGCCTACGAGCAGTACTTC.

The chain is built from TRBV27 and TRBJ2-2, with a possible D match to TRBD2 (6 bases). The CDR3 sequence is 14 residues long. CDR1 and CDR2 (germline): MNHEY, SMNVEV (reference sequence). Trimming took off 11 bases at V and 4 bases at J, with 17 bases between the two ends. CDR3 amino acids: CASRGALSTGELFF. The CDR3 DNA reads TGTGCCTCCCGCGGGGCCCTATCCACCGGGGAGCTGTTTTTT.

The chain carries TRBV7-9 and TRBJ2-7; 7 bases match TRBD2. Germline CDR1 is SEHNR and CDR2 is FQNEAQ (reference sequence). CDR3 length: 12 residues. Losses at the gene ends were 6 bases for V and 3 bases for J; bases not matched to a gene: 2. CDR3: CASRASGYEQYF. The CDR3 nucleotides read TGTGCCAGCAGAGCTAGCGGCTACGAGCAGTACTTC.

This clone was recorded many times. At one end, the junction sequence differs from germline, possibly due to a read error. The chain uses TRBV7-7 and TRBJ2-2; D might be TRBD2 (5 bases). This CDR3 contains 16 residues. Germline CDR1 reads SSHAT; CDR2 reads FNYEAQ (reference sequence). The DNA of the CDR3 is TGTGCTAGCAGCTTAGCGTCCAGGCCGAGCACCGGGGAGCTGTTTTTT. Residues: CASSLASRPSTGELFF.

This clone appeared a single time. The chain couples TRBV30 to TRBJ2-1; TRBD2 matches 11 bases. The ends lost 5 bases at V and 4 bases at J; junction bases unmatched: 13. CDR3 length: 17 amino acids. In germline, CDR1 is GTSNPN, CDR2 SVGIG (reference sequence). The CDR3, as DNA: TGTGCCTGGTCCGGGACTAGCGGACGTGCCCTTTACAATGAGCAGTTCTTC. Translating it yields CAWSGTSGRALYNEQFF.

This clone was observed a few times. The chain employs TRBV30 and TRBJ1-1, with D possibly TRBD1 on 5 matching bases. The V and J ends lost 4 bases and 4 bases respectively, with 10 bases between them. The length of the CDR3 is 12 residues. In germline, CDR1 is GTSNPN, CDR2 SVGIG (reference sequence). For the CDR3, the DNA is TGTGCCTGGACTGGGGGGACCACTGAAGCTTTCTTT. This gives the protein CAWTGGTTEAFF.

The rearrangement links TRBV29-1 to TRBJ2-7, with TRBD1 matching over 11 bases. V was clipped by 7 bases and J by 5 bases; unmatched bases: 4. The CDR3 length is 12 residues. Germline CDR1 is SQVTM and CDR2 is ANQGSEA. The CDR3 sequence: CSAGQGAHEQYF. The CDR3 nucleotides read TGCAGCGCAGGACAGGGGGCCCACGAGCAGTACTTC.